The following is a T cell receptor beta chain sequence with its context. These data are taken from a study of control samples from healthy donors and cancer patients. Trimming pared 8 bases from V and 0 bases from J, leaving 10 bases between. This CDR3 contains 13 residues. The germline gives CDR1 SGHTA, CDR2 FQGNSA. Sequencing was performed with immunoSEQ multiplex PCR; in TCRdb, only in-frame clones are kept and a portion is missing. The data hold 77,000 or so clones, with roughly nine tenths observed a single time. The chain couples TRBV7-2 to TRBJ1-1; D perhaps matches TRBD1 (5 bases). The receptor was derived from a man under 40 in good health. The sample consisted of blood. CDR3 amino acids: CASGRGMNTEAFF. DNA of the CDR3: TGTGCCAGCGGGAGGGGAATGAACACTGAAGCTTTCTTT. Full variable domain (rest looked up from reference TRBV7-2 and TRBJ1-1): GAGVSQSPSNKVTEKGKDVELRCDPISGHTALYWYRQSLGQGLEFLIYFQGNSAPDKSGLPSDRFSAERTGGSVSTLTIQRTQQEDSAVYLCASGRGMNTEAFFGQGTRLTVV.